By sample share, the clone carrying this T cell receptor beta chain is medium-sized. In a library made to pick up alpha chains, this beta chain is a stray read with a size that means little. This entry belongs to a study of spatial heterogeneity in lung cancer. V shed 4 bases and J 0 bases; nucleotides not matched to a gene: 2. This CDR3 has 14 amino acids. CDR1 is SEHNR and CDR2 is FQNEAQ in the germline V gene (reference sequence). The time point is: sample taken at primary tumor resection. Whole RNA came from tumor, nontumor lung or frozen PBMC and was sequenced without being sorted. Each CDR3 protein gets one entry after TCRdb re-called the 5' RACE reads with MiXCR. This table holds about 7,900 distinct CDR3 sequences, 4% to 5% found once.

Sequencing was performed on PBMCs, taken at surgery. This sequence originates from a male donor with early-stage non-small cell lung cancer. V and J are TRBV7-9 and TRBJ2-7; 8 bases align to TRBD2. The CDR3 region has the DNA TGTGCCAGCAGCTCCAGCGGGGGCTCCTACGAGCAGTACTTC. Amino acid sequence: CASSSSGGSYEQYF.